The clone carrying this T cell receptor (beta chain) occurred many times. The antigen is undetermined. At one of its ends the junction is not consistent with the germline gene, which may arise from a read error. The data stem from a study of Graves' ophthalmopathy and Graves' hyperthyroidism. The study's findings and limits: Detection in blood was also observed for most expanded thyroid clonotypes above 0.001 frequency.

TCR beta CDR3 amplification used RNA transcripts. HTBI primers were used in a first-round RT-PCR, which preceded a second-round multiplex PCR. TCRdb re-analysed the multiplex PCR reads in MiXCR, keeping a single row per CDR3 protein. This table holds roughly 700,000 distinct CDR3 sequences, 40% found once. Germline V gives CDR1 SEHNR, CDR2 FQNEAQ (reference sequence). The CDR3 is 12 residues long. The chain is built from TRBV7-9 and TRBJ1-5; no firm D call. Sequences were obtained from peripheral blood. The source is an adult man with Graves' ophthalmopathy. CDR3 loop: CSSQKDNQPQHF. CDR3 DNA: TGTTCCAGTCAAAAGGACAATCAGCCCCAGCATTTT.